This T cell receptor beta chain was retrieved from a study of CD8+ T cells in alopecia areata. RNA extraction was followed by reverse transcription into cDNA, which acted as the sequencing template. Measured with immunoSEQ multiplex PCR; TCRdb has only the in-frame clones, and not every one. The table has 150,000 to 200,000 clones, about 65% seen once; the top ten hold about 1.3%. This CDR3 spans 16 amino acids. Germline V lookup: CDR1 LGHNA, CDR2 YSLEER. V shed 1 base and J shed 8 bases, with 15 bases lying between them. Documented treatment: oral pan-JAK inhibitor, 5-10 mg twice daily. The source was CD4+ T cells sorted from blood, collected between weeks 47 and 50, from a patient treated with tofacitinib. The clonotype was recovered from a human donor with alopecia areata. V usage is TRBV4-3 and J usage is TRBJ1-6; D not resolved. The chain's CDR3 is CASSQGTTVTDSPLHF. DNA for the CDR3: TGCGCCAGCAGCCAAGGGACCACAGTGACGGATTCACCCCTCCACTTT.